The clone carrying this TCR beta chain was observed a single time. This entry comes from a study of low-dose radiotherapy and immunotherapy resistance in tumors. The CDR3 covers 15 residues. The germline V gene has CDR1 SGHRS and CDR2 YFSETQ. The J segment lost 9 bases and the V segment lost 0 bases, leaving 8 bases of the junction unmatched. Regarding time point: before trial treatment. cDNA synthesis used a TRAV/TRBV-specific primer set for both chains. With a constant-region primer and a V-primer adapter, TCRs were subjected to around 20 PCR cycles of amplification. TCRdb itself ran the reads through MiXCR, one entry per CDR3 protein. The sample lists some 57,000 distinct CDR3 sequences; approximately 26% were seen once.

The chain employs TRBV5-1 and TRBJ2-1; the match to TRBD2 covers 8 bases. The sequence derives from a male donor with prostate cancer. The sample was PBMCs, taken before treatment. The CDR3 DNA follows: TGCGCCAGCAGCTTGGGACGGGGGGGCCGTGGTGAGCAGTTCTTC. This gives the protein CASSLGRGGRGEQFF.